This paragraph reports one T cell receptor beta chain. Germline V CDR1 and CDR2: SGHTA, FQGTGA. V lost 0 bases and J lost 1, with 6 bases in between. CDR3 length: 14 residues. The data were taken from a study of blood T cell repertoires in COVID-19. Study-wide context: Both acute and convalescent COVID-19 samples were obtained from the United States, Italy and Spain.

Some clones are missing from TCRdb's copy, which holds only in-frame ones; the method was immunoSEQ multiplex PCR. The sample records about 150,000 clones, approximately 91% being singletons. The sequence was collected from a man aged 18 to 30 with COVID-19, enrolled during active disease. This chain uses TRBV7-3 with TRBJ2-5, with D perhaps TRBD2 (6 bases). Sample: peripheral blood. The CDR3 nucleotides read TGTGCCAGCAGCTTAACGGGGGGCCAAGAGACCCAGTACTTC. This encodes CASSLTGGQETQYF.